This T cell receptor beta chain was observed in a study of PD-1 blockade in classical Hodgkin lymphoma (dated by TCRdb to 2018 to 2020). About the investigation overall: Nivolumab dosing was 3 mg/kg intravenously every 2 weeks, continuing until either disease progression or unacceptable toxicity. To define a peripheral blood immune signature of response to PD-1 blockade in classical Hodgkin lymphoma, the study combined TCR beta sequencing with CyTOF.

The Qiagen DNeasy kit was used to extract genomic DNA both from unsorted PBMCs and from the negatively selected CD4+ and CD8+ fractions. TCR beta CDR3 regions were subjected to amplification by immunoSEQ multiplex PCR with primers that anneal to V and J segments. A synthetic immune receptor repertoire was used to minimize amplification bias, and any residual bias was removed computationally once sequencing was done. From the authors' description of their analysis: Custom Python scripts were used to quantify repertoire diversity as the Shannon entropy index. Unsorted, CD4+ and CD8+ repertoires were examined separately, except in combined analyses, for which CD4+ and CD8+ sequences were merged in silico. A clone counted as expanded when the clone's frequency after treatment rose at least 2-fold relative to C1D1, and clones undetected at baseline were given a pseudocount of 0.5. Clones with 0 or 1 copy at C1D1 were defined as singleton clones, while clones with 2 or more copies were defined as non-singleton clones. Clones expanded in unsorted samples were assigned a CD4+, CD8+ or unknown annotation through matching of protein sequences in sorted samples from the same patient. Wilcoxon tests on paired samples were used to test changes in diversity from C1D1 to C4D1. In its TCRdb copy, this immuneACCESS table keeps in-frame sequences only and misses some clones. Where compared with another copy, unresolved V genes explain less than half of these, and the others have no known cause. The D gene and trimming were derived from the DNA, and the V and J assignments and clone size from that table. A total of 24,000 or so clones appear in this sample, just under 80% of them only once. 17% of the sample is taken by the ten largest.

Findings and caveats that apply to the study as a whole: Patients starting nivolumab less than 1 year after ASCT had lower diversity and were excluded from later analyses to avoid confounding by immune reconstitution. Baseline diversity similar to that of newly diagnosed patients was observed in trial patients achieving complete response, whereas significantly lower diversity was observed in partial responders and progressors. Newly diagnosed patients were reported to have lower baseline TCR diversity than healthy donors, and relapsed/refractory patients were reported to have lower baseline TCR diversity still. The study was restricted to a single clinical trial cohort, and the causes of repertoire differences, possibly disease activity or prior therapy, were left undefined. A significant rise by C4D1 was seen in CD4+ but not CD8+ TCR diversity (p=0.0027 vs p=0.16), with the rise being most apparent in complete responders (p=0.02).

For this clone: Its specific antigen is unknown. It has no much larger one-base neighbor in the sample; base qualities were not kept.

A distance of 13 bases separates the germline ends of V and J, which lose 7 bases and 4 bases respectively. CDR3 length: 13 amino acids, cysteine to phenylalanine. The sequence is cut down to CDR3 DNA, 39 bases in frame from base 1. The germline V gene specifies SNHLY as CDR1 and FYNNEI as CDR2. The sample's time point label, in plain terms: cycle 2 day 1 (C2D1) of nivolumab. Every trial patient had relapsed after autologous stem cell transplantation, and cohorts A, B and C differed in prior brentuximab vedotin exposure. A total of 56 patients with relapsed/refractory classical Hodgkin lymphoma made up the trial cohort, and each patient's best overall response was complete response, partial response or progressive disease. In the multi-cohort phase II CheckMate 205 trial, trial patients received single-agent nivolumab. An independent review committee assessed best overall response by applying the 2007 International Working Group response criteria. PBMCs from the trial were collected at three points: immediately before nivolumab initiation (C1D1), and during therapy at cycle 2 day 1 and cycle 4 day 1. Peripheral blood was collected in 8 mL Vacutainer Cell Preparation Tubes, from which PBMCs were isolated by centrifugation and then cryopreserved.

The material sequenced was peripheral blood mononuclear cells (PBMCs), taken before the second cycle of nivolumab. The rearrangement combines TRBV2 with TRBJ1-2, and possibly TRBD1, on 5 matching bases. The TCR was taken from a human donor with classical Hodgkin lymphoma. The CDR3 here reads CASTQGMVYGYTF. Here is the DNA: TGTGCCAGCACTCAGGGCATGGTCTATGGCTACACCTTC.